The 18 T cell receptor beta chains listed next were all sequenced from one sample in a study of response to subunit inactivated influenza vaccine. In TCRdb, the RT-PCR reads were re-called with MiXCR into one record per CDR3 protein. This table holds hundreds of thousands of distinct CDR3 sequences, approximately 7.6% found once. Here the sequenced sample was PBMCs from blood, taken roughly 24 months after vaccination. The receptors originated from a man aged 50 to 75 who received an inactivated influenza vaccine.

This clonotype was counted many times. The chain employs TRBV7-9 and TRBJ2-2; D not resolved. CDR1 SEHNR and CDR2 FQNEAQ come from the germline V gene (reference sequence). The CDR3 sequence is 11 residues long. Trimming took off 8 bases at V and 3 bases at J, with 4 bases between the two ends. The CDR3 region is CASSDTGELFF. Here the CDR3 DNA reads TGTGCCAGCTCCGACACCGGGGAGCTGTTTTTT.

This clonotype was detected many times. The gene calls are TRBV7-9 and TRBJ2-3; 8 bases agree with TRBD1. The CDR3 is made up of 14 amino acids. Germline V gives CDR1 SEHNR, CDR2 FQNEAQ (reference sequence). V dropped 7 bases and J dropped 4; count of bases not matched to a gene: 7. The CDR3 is CASTTTGAPDTQYF. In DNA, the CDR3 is TGTGCCAGCACCACGACAGGGGCCCCAGATACGCAGTATTTT.

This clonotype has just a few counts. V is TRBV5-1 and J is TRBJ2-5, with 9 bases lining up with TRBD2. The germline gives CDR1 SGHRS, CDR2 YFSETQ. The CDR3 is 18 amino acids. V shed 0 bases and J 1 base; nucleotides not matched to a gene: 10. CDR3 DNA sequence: TGCGCCAGCAGCTTGGGAGGAGTTAGCGGGGGATTCCAAGAGACCCAGTACTTC. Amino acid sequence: CASSLGGVSGGFQETQYF.

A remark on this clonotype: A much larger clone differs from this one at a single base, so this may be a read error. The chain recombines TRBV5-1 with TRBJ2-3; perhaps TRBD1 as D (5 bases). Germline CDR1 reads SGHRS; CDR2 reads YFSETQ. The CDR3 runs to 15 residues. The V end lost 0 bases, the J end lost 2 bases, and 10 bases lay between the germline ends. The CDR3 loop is CASSLAGIVTDTQYF. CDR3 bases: TGCGCCAGCAGCTTGGCAGGGATAGTCACAGATACGCAGTATTTT.

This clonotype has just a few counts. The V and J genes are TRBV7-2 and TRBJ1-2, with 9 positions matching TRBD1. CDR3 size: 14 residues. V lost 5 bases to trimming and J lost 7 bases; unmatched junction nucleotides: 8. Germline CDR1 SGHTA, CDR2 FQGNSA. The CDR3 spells CASSLNRGPAGYTF. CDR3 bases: TGTGCCAGCAGCCTGAACAGGGGGCCTGCTGGCTACACCTTC.

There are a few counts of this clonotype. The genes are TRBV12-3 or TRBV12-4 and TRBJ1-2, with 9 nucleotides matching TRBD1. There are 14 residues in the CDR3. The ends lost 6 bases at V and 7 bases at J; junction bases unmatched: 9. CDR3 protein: CASRFNRGRGGYTF. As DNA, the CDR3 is TGTGCCAGCAGGTTCAACAGGGGGCGCGGTGGCTACACCTTC.

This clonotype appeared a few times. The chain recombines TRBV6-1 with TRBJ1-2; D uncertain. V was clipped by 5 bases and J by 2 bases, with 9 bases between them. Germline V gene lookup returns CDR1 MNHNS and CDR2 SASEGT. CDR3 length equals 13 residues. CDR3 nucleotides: TGTGCCAGCAGTAATGGCCGCAACTATGGCTACACCTTC. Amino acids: CASSNGRNYGYTF.

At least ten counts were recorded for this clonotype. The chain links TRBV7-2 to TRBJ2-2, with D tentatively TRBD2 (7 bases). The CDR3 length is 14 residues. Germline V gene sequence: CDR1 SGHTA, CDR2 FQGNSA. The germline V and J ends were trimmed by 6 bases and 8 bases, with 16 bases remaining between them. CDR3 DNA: TGTGCCAGCAGGGACAGCAGCGGGGCTGGGGAGCTGTTTTTT. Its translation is CASRDSSGAGELFF.

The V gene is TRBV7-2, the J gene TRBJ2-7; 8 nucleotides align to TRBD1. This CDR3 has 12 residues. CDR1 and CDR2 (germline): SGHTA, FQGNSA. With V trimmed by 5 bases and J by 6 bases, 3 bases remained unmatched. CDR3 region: CASSPQGAEQYF. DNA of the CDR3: TGTGCCAGCAGCCCCCAGGGGGCCGAGCAGTACTTC.

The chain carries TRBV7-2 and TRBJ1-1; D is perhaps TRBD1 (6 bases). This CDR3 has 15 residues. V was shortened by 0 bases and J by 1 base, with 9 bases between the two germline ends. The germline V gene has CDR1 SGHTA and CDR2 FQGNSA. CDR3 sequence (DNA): TGTGCCAGCAGCTTAGCCCCGGGGGCGAACACTGAAGCTTTCTTT. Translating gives CASSLAPGANTEAFF. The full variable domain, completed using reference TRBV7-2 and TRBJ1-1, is GAGVSQSPSNKVTEKGKDVELRCDPISGHTALYWYRQSLGQGLEFLIYFQGNSAPDKSGLPSDRFSAERTGGSVSTLTIQRTQQEDSAVYLCASSLAPGANTEAFFGQGTRLTVV.

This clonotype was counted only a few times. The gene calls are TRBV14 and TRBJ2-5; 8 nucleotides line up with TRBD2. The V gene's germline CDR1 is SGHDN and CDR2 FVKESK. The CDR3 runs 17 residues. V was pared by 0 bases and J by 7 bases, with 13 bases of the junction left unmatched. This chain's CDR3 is CASSQERSGSHLGTQYF. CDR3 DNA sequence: TGTGCCAGCAGCCAAGAAAGGAGCGGGAGCCATCTCGGGACCCAGTACTTC.

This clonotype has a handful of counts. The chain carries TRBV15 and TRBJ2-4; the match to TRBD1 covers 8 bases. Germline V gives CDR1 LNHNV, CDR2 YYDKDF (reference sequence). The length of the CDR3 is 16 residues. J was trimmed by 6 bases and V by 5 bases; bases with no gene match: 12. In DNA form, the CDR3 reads TGTGCCACCAGCGGGGGTATGGGACAGGTCAGAAACATTCAGTACTTC. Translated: CATSGGMGQVRNIQYF. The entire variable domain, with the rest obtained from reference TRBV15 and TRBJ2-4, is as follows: DAMVIQNPRYQVTQFGKPVTLSCSQTLNHNVMYWYQQKSSQAPKLLFHYYDKDFNNEADTPDNFQSRRPNTSFCFLDIRSPGLGDTAMYLCATSGGMGQVRNIQYFGAGTRLSVL.

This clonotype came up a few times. The chain's CDR3 is CASSVLGQFGNEQFF. Here the CDR3 DNA reads TGTGCCAGCAGCGTATTGGGTCAGTTCGGCAATGAGCAGTTCTTC. The genes are TRBV9 and TRBJ2-1, with D uncertain. The CDR3 totals 15 residues. Per the germline V gene, CDR1 is SGDLS and CDR2 is YYNGEE. Trimming pared 1 base from V and 6 bases from J, leaving 14 bases between.

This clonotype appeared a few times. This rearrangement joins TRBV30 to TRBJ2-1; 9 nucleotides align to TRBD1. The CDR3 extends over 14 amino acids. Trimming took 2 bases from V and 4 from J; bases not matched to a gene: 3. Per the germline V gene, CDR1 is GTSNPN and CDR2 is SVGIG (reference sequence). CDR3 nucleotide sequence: TGTGCCTGGAGTACAGGGGGCGGGTACAATGAGCAGTTCTTC. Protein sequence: CAWSTGGGYNEQFF.

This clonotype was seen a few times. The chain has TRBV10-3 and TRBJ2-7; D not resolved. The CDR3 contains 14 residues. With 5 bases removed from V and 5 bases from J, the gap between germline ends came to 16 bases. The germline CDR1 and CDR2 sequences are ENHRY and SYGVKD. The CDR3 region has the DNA TGTGCCATCAGTAAAAATTCCGGCCCTGACGAGCAGTACTTC. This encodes CAISKNSGPDEQYF.

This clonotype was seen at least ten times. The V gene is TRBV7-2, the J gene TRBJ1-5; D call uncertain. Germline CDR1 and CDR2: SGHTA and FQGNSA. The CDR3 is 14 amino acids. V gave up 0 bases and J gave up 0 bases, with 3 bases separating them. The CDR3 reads CASSLAGSNQPQHF. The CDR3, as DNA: TGTGCCAGCAGCTTAGCGGGTAGCAATCAGCCCCAGCATTTT.

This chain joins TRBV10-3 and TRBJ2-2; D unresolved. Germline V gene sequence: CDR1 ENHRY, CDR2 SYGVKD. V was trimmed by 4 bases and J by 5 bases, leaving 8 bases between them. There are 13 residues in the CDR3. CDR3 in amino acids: CAISVGATGELFF. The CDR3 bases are TGTGCCATCAGTGTTGGTGCAACCGGGGAGCTGTTTTTT.

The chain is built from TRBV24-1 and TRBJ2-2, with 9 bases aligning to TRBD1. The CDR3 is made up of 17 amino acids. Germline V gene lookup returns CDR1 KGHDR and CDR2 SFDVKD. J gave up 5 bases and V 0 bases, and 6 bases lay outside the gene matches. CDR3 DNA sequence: TGTGCCACCAGTGATTTGCCAAGCGACAGGGGGACCGGGGAGCTGTTTTTT. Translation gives CATSDLPSDRGTGELFF.